A selection of T cell receptor beta chains follows, all from one sample in a study of cytomegalovirus exposure and HLA in healthy donors. Profiled with immunoSEQ multiplex PCR; TCRdb holds only in-frame clones, not every one. The sample has roughly 190,000 clones, roughly 87% seen once; the top ten hold around 1%. Sample: PBMCs. The source of these receptors is a boy under 10 years old in good health and CMV-seronegative. Each CDR3 is given with its conserved first and last residue. A D gene is named only where the DNA matches it firmly. Where a row states a size, it is once, few, many or the class of an expanded clone; other rows omit it.

cdr3_length | j_call | d_call | v_call | clone_size | cdr3_nt | cdr3_aa
13 | TRBJ1-1 | . | TRBV19 | . | TGTGCCAGTAGTATGGGCCCTGGCTTAGAAGCTTTCTTT | CASSMGPGLEAFF
15 | TRBJ1-6 | . | TRBV7-9 | . | TGTGCCAGCAGCACTTCCGACCCAGGGTATTCACCCCTCCACTTT | CASSTSDPGYSPLHF
14 | TRBJ2-5 | TRBD2 | TRBV5-5 | once | TGTGCCAGCAGCTCTCTAGCGGGAGTAGAGACCCAGTACTTC | CASSSLAGVETQYF
14 | TRBJ2-3 | . | TRBV9 | . | TGTGCCAGCAGCGTACAGGGGAATATGGATACGCAGTATTTT | CASSVQGNMDTQYF
18 | TRBJ2-2 | . | TRBV6-1 | . | TGTGCCAGCAGTGAATATTTAGTTAGGAGGGTCGGCACCGGGGAGCTGTTTTTT | CASSEYLVRRVGTGELFF
14 | TRBJ1-1 | . | TRBV7-2 | . | TGTGCCAGCAGCTTAGTGCGGGGGAACACTGAAGCTTTCTTT | CASSLVRGNTEAFF
16 | TRBJ2-7 | . | TRBV2 | few | TGTGCCAGCACTAAGGAAGCGACAGCAAACTCCTACGAGCAGTACTTC | CASTKEATANSYEQYF
13 | TRBJ2-3 | . | TRBV30 | . | TGTGCCTGGAGCGATTACGGTCCAGATACGCAGTATTTT | CAWSDYGPDTQYF
18 | TRBJ2-3 | . | TRBV28 | . | TGTGCCAGCAGTTTAAGTGAAGTGTCTCGGGGAGGCACAGATACGCAGTATTTT | CASSLSEVSRGGTDTQYF
11 | TRBJ1-2 | . | TRBV2 | . | TGTGCCAGCAATTCAGGTGGCGGCTACACCTTC | CASNSGGGYTF
15 | TRBJ1-4 | . | TRBV19 | once | TGTGCCAGTAGTATCCCGACAGGTAGTCGTGAAAAACTGTTTTTT | CASSIPTGSREKLFF
14 | TRBJ2-1 | TRBD1 | TRBV5-1 | . | TGCGCCAGCAGCTTGACAGGGGGCTACAATGAGCAGTTCTTC | CASSLTGGYNEQFF
14 | TRBJ2-7 | TRBD1 | TRBV27 | . | TGTGCCAGCAGTTCCGGGACAGGGTTCTCCGAGCAGTACTTC | CASSSGTGFSEQYF
15 | TRBJ1-3 | . | TRBV6-5 | . | TGTGCCAGCCGTTACGGGGGCCACACTGGAAACACCATATATTTT | CASRYGGHTGNTIYF
13 | TRBJ2-7 | . | TRBV11-2 | . | TGTGCCAGCAGTCAGGGACAAGGGTACGAGCAGTACTTC | CASSQGQGYEQYF
14 | TRBJ2-7 | . | TRBV27 | . | TGTGCCAGCAGCCCTCCCGACGGGACCTACGAGCAGTACTTC | CASSPPDGTYEQYF
17 | TRBJ2-1 | TRBD2 | TRBV5-1 | once | TGCGCCAGCAGCTTCGGGGGACTATTGAGCTCCTACAATGAGCAGTTCTTC | CASSFGGLLSSYNEQFF
15 | TRBJ1-1 | TRBD1 | TRBV27 | . | TGTGCCAGCAGTTCGTGGACAGGGGCGAACACTGAAGCTTTCTTT | CASSSWTGANTEAFF
16 | TRBJ2-7 | TRBD2 | TRBV7-6 | . | TGTGCCAGCAGCTCTGAAGCGGGAGGGGCCGCCTACGAGCAGTACTTC | CASSSEAGGAAYEQYF
12 | TRBJ2-7 | TRBD1 | TRBV7-9 | . | TGTGCGGGACAGGAGGACACCTACGAGCAGTACTTC | CAGQEDTYEQYF
15 | TRBJ2-2 | TRBD1 | TRBV7-9 | . | TGTGCCAGCAGCGTGGGACAGGGGATGATCGGGGAGCTGTTTTTT | CASSVGQGMIGELFF
13 | TRBJ1-2 | . | TRBV9 | once | TGTGCCAGCAGCGGGGGGCCGAGGTATGGCTACACCTTC | CASSGGPRYGYTF
15 | TRBJ1-3 | . | TRBV6-1 | . | TGTGCCAGCAGTGATGGGAGAACCTCTGGAAACACCATATATTTT | CASSDGRTSGNTIYF
12 | TRBJ2-5 | . | TRBV29-1 | . | TGCAGCGTGAACACTATTGCGGAGACCCAGTACTTC | CSVNTIAETQYF
18 | TRBJ2-3 | TRBD2 | TRBV10-3 | . | TGTGCCATCAGTGAGTCGTTAGCGGGGGCCTCTAGCACAGATACGCAGTATTTT | CAISESLAGASSTDTQYF
15 | TRBJ1-1 | TRBD1 | TRBV9 | . | TGTGCCAGCAGCGTAGGGGGTGGACAGGGCACTGAAGCTTTCTTT | CASSVGGGQGTEAFF
15 | TRBJ2-1 | TRBD2 | TRBV6-4 | . | TGTGCCACCAAGACGACTAGCGGGGGCAGCTATGAGCAGTTCTTC | CATKTTSGGSYEQFF
15 | TRBJ1-2 | TRBD1 | TRBV25-1 | few | TGTGCCAGTAGGGACAGCATAGCCTCTAACTATGGCTACACCTTC | CASRDSIASNYGYTF
17 | TRBJ1-4 | TRBD1 | TRBV7-9 | . | TGTGCCAGCAGCTTCGGACAGGGCCCAACGACTAATGAAAAACTGTTTTTT | CASSFGQGPTTNEKLFF
15 | TRBJ2-7 | TRBD2 | TRBV11-2 | once | TGTGCCAGCAGAGTAGCGGGAGGGAGGGACTACGAGCAGTACTTC | CASRVAGGRDYEQYF
15 | TRBJ2-3 | . | TRBV28 | . | TGTGCCAGCAGTTCGATCTCAGGGCTCCCAGATACGCAGTATTTT | CASSSISGLPDTQYF
12 | TRBJ2-3 | . | TRBV10-3 | few | TGTGCCATCAGTGAACACACAGATACGCAGTATTTT | CAISEHTDTQYF
15 | TRBJ2-4 | TRBD1 | TRBV2 | . | TGTGCCCGTGAACACAGGGGCCCTGACGAAAACATTCAGTACTTC | CAREHRGPDENIQYF
15 | TRBJ2-6 | . | TRBV6-1 | few | TGTGCCAGCAGGACCGGGAAGGCTGGGGCCAACGTCCTGACTTTC | CASRTGKAGANVLTF
11 | TRBJ1-2 | TRBD1 | TRBV29-1 | . | TGCAGCGTCAGGACAGGGGATGGCTACACCTTC | CSVRTGDGYTF
14 | TRBJ1-2 | . | TRBV28 | . | TGTGCCAGCACCCCGGTTGGGGCGAACTATGGCTACACCTTC | CASTPVGANYGYTF
19 | TRBJ1-2 | TRBD1 | TRBV28 | . | TGTGCCAGCAGACTCGGACCTCGGGACAGGGGACGTGGGAAATATGGCTACACCTTC | CASRLGPRDRGRGKYGYTF
16 | TRBJ2-7 | TRBD2 | TRBV7-8 | . | TGTGCCAGCAGCTTAGTAGCGGGTGGTTTGTCCTACGAGCAGTACTTC | CASSLVAGGLSYEQYF
12 | TRBJ1-2 | TRBD1 | TRBV5-4 | . | TGTGCCAGCAGCTGGGACAGGGGGCGGGACACCTTC | CASSWDRGRDTF
14 | TRBJ1-5 | . | TRBV5-5 | . | TGTGCCAGCAGTTTTGGACAGAACAATCAGCCCCAGCATTTT | CASSFGQNNQPQHF
14 | TRBJ2-5 | . | TRBV5-1 | . | TGCGCCAGCAGCTTACAGGGATACCAAGAGACCCAGTACTTC | CASSLQGYQETQYF
13 | TRBJ1-2 | TRBD1 | TRBV28 | . | TGTGCCAGCAGTGGTTACAGGGGTTACGGCTACACCTTC | CASSGYRGYGYTF
19 | TRBJ2-3 | . | TRBV21-1 | once | TGTGCCAGCAGCGCCCCCGGGACTAGGACTACATATCGCACAGATACGCAGTATTTT | CASSAPGTRTTYRTDTQYF
15 | TRBJ2-5 | . | TRBV7-7 | . | TGTGCCAGCAGCCGGTCGGCAGGGGTTCAAGAGACCCAGTACTTC | CASSRSAGVQETQYF
16 | TRBJ2-5 | . | TRBV28 | . | TGTGCCAGCACTTCCTTTAGGCTGGGGGGAGACAGGACCCAGTACTTC | CASTSFRLGGDRTQYF
14 | TRBJ1-4 | . | TRBV29-1 | . | TGCAGCGTTGTGTCAGGGGCAACTAATGAAAAACTGTTTTTT | CSVVSGATNEKLFF
15 | TRBJ1-6 | . | TRBV6-6 | . | TGTGCCAGCAGTTACTCGCGAACTACTAATTCACCCCTCCACTTT | CASSYSRTTNSPLHF
16 | TRBJ2-2 | TRBD2 | TRBV28 | . | TGTGCCAGCACCCCTAGCGGGAGGATTAGGTTCGGGGAGCTGTTTTTT | CASTPSGRIRFGELFF
14 | TRBJ2-7 | TRBD2 | TRBV9 | . | TGTGCCAGCAGCCTAGCGGGAGCTGGCTACGAGCAGTACTTC | CASSLAGAGYEQYF
14 | TRBJ2-7 | TRBD1 | TRBV6-5 | . | TGTGCCAGCACCCAGGGGGCGCGGCCCTACGAGCAGTACTTC | CASTQGARPYEQYF
15 | TRBJ1-6 | . | TRBV7-8 | once | TGTGCCAGCAGCTTAGAAGTCGGGGGGGGTTCACCCCTCCACTTT | CASSLEVGGGSPLHF
15 | TRBJ1-2 | . | TRBV28 | . | TGTGCCAGCAGTTTAGGCCCCCAGGGATCTGGAGGCTACACCTTC | CASSLGPQGSGGYTF
11 | TRBJ1-1 | . | TRBV28 | . | TGTGCCAGCAGTTTGGGAGGAGGAGCTTTCTTT | CASSLGGGAFF
18 | TRBJ2-1 | TRBD2 | TRBV7-9 | . | TGTGCCAGCAGCTTAGTAGAACGACTAGCGGGGGGATCCAATGAGCAGTTCTTC | CASSLVERLAGGSNEQFF